These 9 T cell receptor beta chains were all obtained from the same sample, sequenced in a study of shared clonotypes between healthy human individuals. Measured with immunoSEQ multiplex PCR; TCRdb has only the in-frame clones, and not every one. The data contain millions of clones, roughly 91% of them seen just once; the ten biggest clones take up approximately 1.7%. The naive CD8 subset, CD45RO-negative cells positively selected for CCR7, excluded terminally differentiated effector memory CD45RA+ cells. The sequencing input was naive CD8+ T cells from PBMCs. The source of these receptors is a man aged 18 to 35 in good health. Some clones in this sample may be carry-over from other donors' samples.

As DNA, the CDR3 is TGTGCCAGCAGTTTATCCATACAGGGCACGGCTTTACCCCAGCATTTT. It specifies CASSLSIQGTALPQHF. The V and J genes are TRBV27 and TRBJ1-5, with a possible D match to TRBD1 (6 bases). Germline V gene lookup returns CDR1 MNHEY and CDR2 SMNVEV (reference sequence). V shed 0 bases and J shed 10 bases, with 19 bases lying between them. The CDR3 has 16 residues.

This clone has only a few counts. This sample also contains other DNA sequences that code for the same CDR3. The V gene is TRBV19, the J gene TRBJ1-5, with a tentative D call TRBD1 (5 bases). V lost 3 bases, J lost 1 base, and 7 bases lay in between. The CDR3 consists of 14 residues. Germline V gene lookup returns CDR1 LNHDA and CDR2 SQIVND (reference sequence). The CDR3 sequence: CASSIRDSNQPQHF. CDR3 coding DNA: TGTGCCAGTAGTATCAGGGACAGCAATCAGCCCCAGCATTTT.

As concerns this clone: Other nucleotide sequences from this sample produce the same CDR3. This chain uses TRBV7-9 with TRBJ2-1, with D perhaps matching TRBD1 or TRBD2 (5 bases each). The CDR3 has 14 amino acids. Trimming took off 1 base at V and 6 bases at J, with 10 bases between the two ends. Looked up from germline, CDR1 is SEHNR and CDR2 is FQNEAQ (reference sequence). The CDR3, as DNA: TGTGCCAGCAGCTTAGGGGGGTTAGGCAATGAGCAGTTCTTC. Amino acid sequence: CASSLGGLGNEQFF.

The chain recombines TRBV19 with TRBJ1-2; 11 bases fit TRBD1. Trimming cost V 4 bases and J 6 bases; bases outside gene matches: 4. CDR1 and CDR2 from the germline V gene are LNHDA and SQIVND (reference sequence). The CDR3 runs to 14 residues. The CDR3 is CASSSRTGGNGYTF. The CDR3 DNA is TGTGCCAGTAGTAGCCGGACAGGGGGCAATGGCTACACCTTC.

This clone appeared a single time. The CDR3: CASSLDGRDQETQYF. The CDR3 DNA follows: TGTGCCAGCAGCTTAGATGGACGGGACCAAGAGACCCAGTACTTC. The rearrangement uses TRBV7-7 and TRBJ2-5; no definite D call. CDR1 is SSHAT and CDR2 is FNYEAQ in the germline V gene (reference sequence). The germline V and J ends were trimmed by 1 base and 0 bases, with 9 bases remaining between them. The CDR3 length is 15 residues. The entire variable domain, with the rest obtained from reference TRBV7-7 and TRBJ2-5, is as follows: GAGVSQSPRYKVTKRGQDVTLRCDPISSHATLYWYQQALGQGPEFLTYFNYEAQPDKSGLPSDRFSAERPEGSISTLTIQRTEQRDSAMYRCASSLDGRDQETQYFGPGTRLLVL.

This chain links TRBV9 with TRBJ2-3, with 11 positions matching TRBD2. The CDR3 contains 16 residues. Germline values: CDR1 SGDLS, CDR2 YYNGEE. V shed 4 bases, J shed 2 bases, and the junction held 6 bases outside the gene matches. Written as DNA, the CDR3 is TGTGCCAGCAGCCCTGGGACTAGCGGATTCACAGATACGCAGTATTTT. The encoded protein is CASSPGTSGFTDTQYF.

CDR3: CASSIRGMGQPQHF. The CDR3 DNA sequence: TGTGCCAGTAGTATACGGGGGATGGGTCAGCCCCAGCATTTT. The V call is TRBV19, the J call TRBJ1-5, with D tentatively TRBD1 (5 bases). V lost 2 bases and J lost 6, with 11 bases in between. CDR1 and CDR2 (germline): LNHDA, SQIVND (reference sequence). The CDR3 covers 14 residues.

CDR3 nucleotides: TGTGCCAGTAGTATGATGTCTTTCAATGAGCAGTTCTTC. It codes for CASSMMSFNEQFF. The chain combines TRBV19 with TRBJ2-1; D gene uncertain. V lost 3 bases, J lost 6 bases, and 9 bases lay in between. Germline V gene lookup returns CDR1 LNHDA and CDR2 SQIVND (reference sequence). The CDR3 contains 13 residues.

A remark on this clone: At the DNA level, this CDR3 is encoded by other sequences in the same sample as well. J is TRBJ1-1 and V is TRBV10-2; a weak D match, TRBD1 (6 bases). Germline V gives CDR1 WSHSY, CDR2 SAAADI. The length of the CDR3 is 15 residues. V was trimmed by 2 bases and J by 1 base, leaving 11 bases between them. The DNA of the CDR3 is TGCGCCAGCAGTGAGCGAGCGGGGGCGAACACTGAAGCTTTCTTT. Protein product: CASSERAGANTEAFF.